One sample yielded the 10 T cell receptor beta chains listed below, sequenced in a study of CD8+ T cells in alopecia areata. Noted treatment: oral pan-JAK inhibitor, 5-10 mg twice daily. Sequencing relied on a cDNA template that was reverse transcribed from extracted RNA. The protocol was immunoSEQ multiplex PCR, while the TCRdb copy is restricted to in-frame clones and leaves out a portion. Of about 250,000 clones in the sample, 60% were seen once. Source: CD4+ T cells sorted from blood, taken at approximately week 52, from a patient treated with tofacitinib. These receptors came from a human donor with alopecia areata.

Only a few counts were recorded for this clone. This chain links TRBV29-1 with TRBJ2-5; D is possibly TRBD1 (5 bases). The germline gives CDR1 SQVTM, CDR2 ANQGSEA. V was shortened by 4 bases and J by 2 bases, with 11 bases between the two germline ends. The CDR3 spans 13 residues. This CDR3 is CSVGGGWQETQYF. Here the CDR3 DNA reads TGCAGCGTTGGGGGCGGCTGGCAAGAGACCCAGTACTTC.

The V gene is TRBV5-1, the J gene TRBJ2-7; D may be TRBD1 (6 bases). The germline CDR1 and CDR2 sequences are SGHRS and YFSETQ. The CDR3 totals 13 residues. V shed 1 base and J shed 5 bases, with 10 bases lying between them. CDR3 in amino acids: CASSLTGNDEQYF. CDR3 in DNA: TGCGCCAGCAGCTTGACAGGGAACGACGAGCAGTACTTC.

This clone was observed a handful of times. This sequence joins TRBV23-1 and TRBJ1-4; no clear D gene. TRBV23-1 counts as an open reading frame of uncertain function. Trimming took off 6 bases at V and 0 bases at J, with 14 bases between the two ends. The CDR3 has 16 residues. The CDR3 DNA sequence: TGCGCCAGCAGCCGTCGGGCCTGGACAACTAATGAAAAACTGTTTTTT. Its translation is CASSRRAWTTNEKLFF.

The chain links TRBV5-1 to TRBJ1-1; D is unresolved. Germline CDR1 reads SGHRS; CDR2 reads YFSETQ. Trimming removed 0 bases at V and 1 base at J, with 10 bases between. The CDR3 loop spans 15 amino acids. The CDR3 reads CASSLGVYPNTEAFF. The CDR3 DNA follows: TGCGCCAGCAGCTTGGGGGTCTACCCGAACACTGAAGCTTTCTTT.

The gene calls are TRBV7-9 and TRBJ2-5; D unclear. The V gene lost 1 base and the J gene lost 5 bases, with 5 bases spanning the gap. Germline CDR1 is SEHNR and CDR2 is FQNEAQ (reference sequence). The CDR3 consists of 12 residues. DNA for the CDR3: TGTGCCAGCAGCTTAGACTGGGAGACCCAGTACTTC. Translation gives CASSLDWETQYF. Filled out from reference TRBV7-9 and TRBJ2-5, the complete variable domain reads DTGVSQNPRHKITKRGQNVTFRCDPISEHNRLYWYRQTLGQGPEFLTYFQNEAQLEKSRLLSDRFSAERPKGSFSTLEIQRTEQGDSAMYLCASSLDWETQYFGPGTRLLVL.

This chain uses TRBV5-1 with TRBJ1-6; D is uncertain. The germline V gene encodes CDR1 SGHRS and CDR2 YFSETQ. V was shortened by 4 bases and J by 8 bases, with 16 bases between the two germline ends. The CDR3 length is 15 residues. Written as DNA, the CDR3 is TGCGCCAGCAGCACCCGGTTCCTCGCGGATTCACCCCTCCACTTT. As protein: CASSTRFLADSPLHF.

This clone was recorded a few times. V is TRBV29-1 and J is TRBJ1-1; D is uncertain. CDR1 and CDR2 (germline): SQVTM, ANQGSEA. This CDR3 contains 14 residues. With 6 bases removed from V and 3 bases from J, the gap between germline ends came to 17 bases. The CDR3: CSVYLGRFHTEAFF. In DNA form, the CDR3 reads TGCAGCGTGTACCTGGGAAGGTTCCACACTGAAGCTTTCTTT.

This clone was detected only a few times. The chain combines TRBV29-1 with TRBJ1-2, with a possible D match to TRBD1 (5 bases). V lost 5 bases and J lost 4, with 17 bases in between. The CDR3 extends over 14 amino acids. Germline-derived CDR1 and CDR2 are SQVTM and ANQGSEA. CDR3 in amino acids: CSVTRGGATYGYTF. For the CDR3, the DNA is TGCAGCGTTACCCGTGGAGGGGCGACCTATGGCTACACCTTC. The full variable domain, its missing parts supplied by reference TRBV29-1 and TRBJ1-2, is SAVISQKPSRDICQRGTSLTIQCQVDSQVTMMFWYRQQPGQSLTLIATANQGSEATYESGFVIDKFPISRPNLTFSTLTVSNMSPEDSSIYLCSVTRGGATYGYTFGSGTRLTVV.

This clone turned up a few times. One junction end does not reproduce the germline sequence, and a read error may be involved. The CDR3 spells CSAEGLTDTQYF. In nucleotides, the CDR3 is TGCAGCGCTGAAGGCCTCACAGATACGCAGTATTTT. The gene calls are TRBV29-1 and TRBJ2-3; D is ambiguous. Germline CDR1 and CDR2: SQVTM and ANQGSEA. This CDR3 has 12 amino acids.

This chain connects TRBV5-4 to TRBJ1-2; D is unclear. Trimming took off 0 bases at V and 5 bases at J, with 11 bases between the two ends. Germline-derived CDR1 and CDR2 are SGHNT and YYREEE (reference sequence). CDR3 length: 14 residues. DNA of the CDR3: TGTGCCAGCAGCTTGGCCGGAGCGGGGTATGGCTACACCTTC. Translation: CASSLAGAGYGYTF.